Listed here are 2 T cell receptor beta chains from one sample, sequenced in a study of OX40 agonist ivuxolimab in advanced cancers. Sequencing was performed with immunoSEQ multiplex PCR; in TCRdb, only in-frame clones are kept and a portion is missing. Seen here are about 25,000 clones, 65% to 90% observed once, and the top ten hold about 16%. The sample in question was CD4+ or CD8+ T cells sorted from blood, obtained in a trial of the OX40 agonist ivuxolimab. These receptor sequences come from an adult with an advanced solid tumor such as melanoma, head and neck, liver or kidney cancer.

The V gene is TRBV5-5, the J gene TRBJ1-1; D is perhaps TRBD1 (6 bases). The germline V gene encodes CDR1 SGHKS and CDR2 YYEKEE (reference sequence). Trimming removed 0 bases at V and 0 bases at J, with 9 bases between. This CDR3 contains 15 residues. The DNA of the CDR3 is TGTGCCAGCAGCTTGGAGGACAGCCTGAACACTGAAGCTTTCTTT. Translating it yields CASSLEDSLNTEAFF.

The CDR3 DNA reads TGTGCCAGCGGATCCTACAATGAGCAGTTCTTC. Its protein product is CASGSYNEQFF. The V and J genes are TRBV27 and TRBJ2-1, with D unresolved. Germline-derived CDR1 and CDR2 are MNHEY and SMNVEV (reference sequence). V was cut by 8 bases and J by 1 base, with 3 bases left in between. The CDR3 spans 11 residues.